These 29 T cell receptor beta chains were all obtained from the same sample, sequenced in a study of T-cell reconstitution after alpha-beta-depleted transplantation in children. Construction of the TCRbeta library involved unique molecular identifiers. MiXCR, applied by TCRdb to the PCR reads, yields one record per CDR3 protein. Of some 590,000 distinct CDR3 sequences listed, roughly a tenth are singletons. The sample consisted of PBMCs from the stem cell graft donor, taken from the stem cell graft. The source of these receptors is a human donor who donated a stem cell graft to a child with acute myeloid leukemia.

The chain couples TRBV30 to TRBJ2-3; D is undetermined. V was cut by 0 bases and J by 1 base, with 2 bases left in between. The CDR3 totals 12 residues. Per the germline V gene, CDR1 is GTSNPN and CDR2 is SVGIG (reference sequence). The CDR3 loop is CAWSVGTDTQYF. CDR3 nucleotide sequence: TGTGCCTGGAGTGTCGGCACAGATACGCAGTATTTT.

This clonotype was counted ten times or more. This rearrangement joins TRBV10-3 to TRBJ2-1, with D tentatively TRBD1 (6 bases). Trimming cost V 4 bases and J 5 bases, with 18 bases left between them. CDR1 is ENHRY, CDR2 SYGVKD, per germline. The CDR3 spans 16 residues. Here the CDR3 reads CAISGLGGRDDNEQFF. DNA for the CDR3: TGTGCCATCAGTGGGCTTGGGGGCAGGGATGACAATGAGCAGTTCTTC.

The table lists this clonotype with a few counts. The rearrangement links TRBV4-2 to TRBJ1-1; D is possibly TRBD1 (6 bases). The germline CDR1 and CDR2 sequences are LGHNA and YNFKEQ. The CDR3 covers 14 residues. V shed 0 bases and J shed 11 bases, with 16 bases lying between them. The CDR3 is CASSQDRGIGVAFF. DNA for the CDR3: TGTGCCAGCAGCCAAGACAGGGGAATTGGCGTGGCTTTCTTT.

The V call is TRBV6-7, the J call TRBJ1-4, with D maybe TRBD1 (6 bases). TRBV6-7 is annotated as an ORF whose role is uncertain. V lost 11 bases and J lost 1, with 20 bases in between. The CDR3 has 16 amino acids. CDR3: CAQGPGGRVTNEKLFF. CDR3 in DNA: TGTGCCCAGGGCCCCGGGGGCCGGGTAACTAATGAAAAACTGTTTTTT.

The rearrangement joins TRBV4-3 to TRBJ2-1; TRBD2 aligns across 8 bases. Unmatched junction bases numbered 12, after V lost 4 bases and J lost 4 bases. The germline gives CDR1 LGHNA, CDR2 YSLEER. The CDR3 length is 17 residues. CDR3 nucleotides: TGCGCCAGCAGCCCCTTCAGAGTAGCGGGACCTTACAATGAGCAGTTCTTC. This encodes CASSPFRVAGPYNEQFF.

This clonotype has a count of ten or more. This CDR3 reads CASSSLQDRGETQYF. Here the CDR3 DNA reads TGTGCCAGCAGCTCACTACAGGACAGGGGAGAGACCCAGTACTTC. The V and J genes are TRBV7-2 and TRBJ2-5, with 9 bases matching TRBD1. Germline loops: CDR1 SGHTA, CDR2 FQGNSA. This CDR3 has 15 amino acids. The trim removed 4 bases at V and 4 bases at J, leaving 7 bases unmatched.

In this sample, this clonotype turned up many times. Here the CDR3 reads CASSVRGQGDEQYF. In DNA, the CDR3 is TGTGCCAGCAGCGTAAGAGGACAGGGGGACGAGCAGTACTTC. The J gene is TRBJ2-7, the V gene TRBV9, with 10 bases aligning to TRBD1. The V gene's germline CDR1 is SGDLS and CDR2 YYNGEE. After removal of 1 base from V and 5 bases from J, the junction contained 3 bases not matched to a gene. CDR3 length: 14 residues. Drawing the rest from reference TRBV9 and TRBJ2-7, the complete variable domain is DSGVTQTPKHLITATGQRVTLRCSPRSGDLSVYWYQQSLDQGLQFLIQYYNGEERAKGNILERFSAQQFPDLHSELNLSSLELGDSALYFCASSVRGQGDEQYFGPGTRLTVT.

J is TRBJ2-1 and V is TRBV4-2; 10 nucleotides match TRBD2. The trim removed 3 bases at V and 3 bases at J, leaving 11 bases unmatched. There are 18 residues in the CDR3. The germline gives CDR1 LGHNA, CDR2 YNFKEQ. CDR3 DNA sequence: TGTGCCAGCAGCCAGGCTCCCGGGACTAGCGCTCTCTACAATGAGCAGTTCTTC. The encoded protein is CASSQAPGTSALYNEQFF.

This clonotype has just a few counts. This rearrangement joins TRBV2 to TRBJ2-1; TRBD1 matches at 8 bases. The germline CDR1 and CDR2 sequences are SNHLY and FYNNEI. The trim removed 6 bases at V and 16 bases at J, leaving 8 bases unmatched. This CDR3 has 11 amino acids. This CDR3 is CASRAGTGSFF. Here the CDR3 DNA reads TGTGCCAGCAGGGCCGGGACAGGAAGTTTCTTC.

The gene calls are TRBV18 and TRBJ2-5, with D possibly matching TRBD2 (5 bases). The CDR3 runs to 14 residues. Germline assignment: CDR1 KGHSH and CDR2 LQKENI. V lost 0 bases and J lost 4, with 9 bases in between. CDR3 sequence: CASSPPGGLETQYF. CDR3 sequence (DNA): TGTGCCAGCTCACCACCCGGAGGTTTAGAGACCCAGTACTTC.

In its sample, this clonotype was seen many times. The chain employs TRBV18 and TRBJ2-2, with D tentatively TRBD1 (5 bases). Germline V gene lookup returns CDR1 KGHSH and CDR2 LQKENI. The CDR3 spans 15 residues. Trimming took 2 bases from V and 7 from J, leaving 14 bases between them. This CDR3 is CASSPAQAASGELFF. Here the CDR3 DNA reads TGTGCCAGCTCACCAGCACAGGCCGCGAGCGGGGAGCTGTTTTTT. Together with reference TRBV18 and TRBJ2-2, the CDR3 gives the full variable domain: NAGVMQNPRHLVRRRGQEARLRCSPMKGHSHVYWYRQLPEEGLKFMVYLQKENIIDESGMPKERFSAEFPKEGPSILRIQQVVRGDSAAYFCASSPAQAASGELFFGEGSRLTVL.

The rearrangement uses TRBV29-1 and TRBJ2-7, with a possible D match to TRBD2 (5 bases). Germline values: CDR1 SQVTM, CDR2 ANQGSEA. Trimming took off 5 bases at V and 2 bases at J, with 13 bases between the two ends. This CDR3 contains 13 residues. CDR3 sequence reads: CSVKMEVTYEQYF. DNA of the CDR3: TGCAGCGTTAAAATGGAGGTAACCTACGAGCAGTACTTC.

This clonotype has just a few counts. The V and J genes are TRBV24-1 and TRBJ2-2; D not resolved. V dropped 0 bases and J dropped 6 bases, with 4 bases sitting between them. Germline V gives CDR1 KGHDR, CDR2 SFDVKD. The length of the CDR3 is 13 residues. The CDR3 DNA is TGTGCCACCAGTGATTTGAGTGCCGGGGAGCTGTTTTTT. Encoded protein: CATSDLSAGELFF.

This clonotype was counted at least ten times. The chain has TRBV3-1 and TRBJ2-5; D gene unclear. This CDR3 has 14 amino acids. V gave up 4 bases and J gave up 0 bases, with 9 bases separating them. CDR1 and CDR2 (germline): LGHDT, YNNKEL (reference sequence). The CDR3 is CASSLVSDQETQYF. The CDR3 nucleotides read TGTGCCAGCAGCCTCGTCTCCGACCAAGAGACCCAGTACTTC.

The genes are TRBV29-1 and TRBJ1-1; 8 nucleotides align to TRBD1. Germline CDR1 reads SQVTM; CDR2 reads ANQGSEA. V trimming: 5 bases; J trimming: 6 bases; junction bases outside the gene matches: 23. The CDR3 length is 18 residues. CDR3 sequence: CSVIRLGEPDREGAEAFF. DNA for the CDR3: TGCAGCGTTATCCGATTAGGGGAACCGGACAGGGAGGGGGCTGAAGCTTTCTTT.

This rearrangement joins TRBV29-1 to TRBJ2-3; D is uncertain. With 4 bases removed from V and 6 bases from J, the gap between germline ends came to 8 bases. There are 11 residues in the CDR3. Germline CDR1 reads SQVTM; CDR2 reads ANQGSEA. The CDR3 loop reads CSVGQKDTQYF. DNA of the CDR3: TGCAGCGTTGGTCAGAAGGATACGCAGTATTTT.

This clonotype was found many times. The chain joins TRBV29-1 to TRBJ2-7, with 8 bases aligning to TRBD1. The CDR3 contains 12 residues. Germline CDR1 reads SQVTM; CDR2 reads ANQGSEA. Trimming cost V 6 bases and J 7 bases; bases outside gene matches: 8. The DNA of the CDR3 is TGCAGCGTCCGGACAGGGTGGCGGGAGCAGTACTTC. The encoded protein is CSVRTGWREQYF.

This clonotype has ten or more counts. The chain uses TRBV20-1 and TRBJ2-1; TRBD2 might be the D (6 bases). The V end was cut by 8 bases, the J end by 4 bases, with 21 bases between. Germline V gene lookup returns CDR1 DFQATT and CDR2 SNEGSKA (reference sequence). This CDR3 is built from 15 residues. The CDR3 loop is CSNIAVGGEYNEQFF. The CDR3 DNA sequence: TGCAGTAATATAGCGGTAGGAGGTGAATACAATGAGCAGTTCTTC.

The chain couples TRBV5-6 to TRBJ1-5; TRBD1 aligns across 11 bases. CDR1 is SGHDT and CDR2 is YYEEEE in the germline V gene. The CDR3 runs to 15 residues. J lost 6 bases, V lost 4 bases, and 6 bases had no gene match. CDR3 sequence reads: CASSLRTGGTQPQHF. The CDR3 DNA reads TGTGCCAGCAGCCTTAGGACAGGGGGCACTCAGCCCCAGCATTTT.

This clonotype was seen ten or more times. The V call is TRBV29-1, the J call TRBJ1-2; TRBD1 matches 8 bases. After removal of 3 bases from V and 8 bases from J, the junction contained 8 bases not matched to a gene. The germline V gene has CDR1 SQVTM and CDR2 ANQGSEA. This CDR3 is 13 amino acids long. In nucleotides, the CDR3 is TGCAGCGTTGAGAGGCAGGGGGCCGGAGGCTACACCTTC. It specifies CSVERQGAGGYTF.

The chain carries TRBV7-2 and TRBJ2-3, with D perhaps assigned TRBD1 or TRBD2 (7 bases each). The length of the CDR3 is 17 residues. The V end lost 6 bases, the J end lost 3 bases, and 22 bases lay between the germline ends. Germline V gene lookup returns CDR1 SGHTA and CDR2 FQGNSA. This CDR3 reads CASRGSGGGGSTDTQYF. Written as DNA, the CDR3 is TGTGCCAGCAGAGGATCTGGAGGGGGCGGGAGTACAGATACGCAGTATTTT.

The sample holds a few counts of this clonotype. The DNA of the CDR3 is TGTGCCAGCTCACTCCGACTAGCGGGAGGGCCGGGGAATGAGCAGTTCTTC. Encoded protein: CASSLRLAGGPGNEQFF. The chain couples TRBV18 to TRBJ2-1, with 14 nucleotides matching TRBD2. CDR3 length: 17 residues. Germline CDR1 and CDR2: KGHSH and LQKENI. J gave up 7 bases and V 4 bases, and 9 bases lay outside the gene matches.

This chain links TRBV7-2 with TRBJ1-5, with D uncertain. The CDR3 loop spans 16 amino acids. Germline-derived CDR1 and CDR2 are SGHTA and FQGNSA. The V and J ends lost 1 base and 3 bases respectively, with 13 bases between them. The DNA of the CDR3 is TGTGCCAGCAGCTTAGTTGCAGCGGGCGCCAATCAGCCCCAGCATTTT. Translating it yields CASSLVAAGANQPQHF.

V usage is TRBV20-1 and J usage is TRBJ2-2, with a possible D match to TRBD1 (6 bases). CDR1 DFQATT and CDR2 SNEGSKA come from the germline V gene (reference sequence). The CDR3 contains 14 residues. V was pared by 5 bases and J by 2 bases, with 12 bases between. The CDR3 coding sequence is TGCAGTGCTCCCCGGGACACTAACACCGGGGAGCTGTTTTTT. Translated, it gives CSAPRDTNTGELFF.

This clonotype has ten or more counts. The CDR3 DNA is TGTGCCAGCAGTTTATTGTCCGGCAATGAGCAGTTCTTC. Protein: CASSLLSGNEQFF. The chain links TRBV12-3 or TRBV12-4 to TRBJ2-1; D remains unclear. Trimming removed 2 bases at V and 6 bases at J, with 8 bases between. The CDR3 has 13 residues.

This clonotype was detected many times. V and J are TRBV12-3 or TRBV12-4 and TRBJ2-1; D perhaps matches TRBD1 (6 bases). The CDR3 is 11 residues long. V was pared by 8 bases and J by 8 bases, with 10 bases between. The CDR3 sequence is CASSEGDEQFF. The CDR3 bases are TGTGCCAGCTCAGAGGGGGATGAGCAGTTCTTC.

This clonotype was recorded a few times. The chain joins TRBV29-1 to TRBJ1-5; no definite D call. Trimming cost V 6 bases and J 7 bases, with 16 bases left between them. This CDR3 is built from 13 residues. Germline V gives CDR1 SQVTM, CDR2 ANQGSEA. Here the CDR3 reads CSVEGGVGQPQHF. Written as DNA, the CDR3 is TGCAGCGTAGAGGGTGGGGTCGGGCAGCCCCAGCATTTT.

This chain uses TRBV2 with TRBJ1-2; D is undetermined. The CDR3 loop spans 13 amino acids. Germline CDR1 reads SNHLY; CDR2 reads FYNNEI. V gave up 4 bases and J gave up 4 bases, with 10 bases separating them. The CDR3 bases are TGTGCCAGCAGTGCCCCAGGTGGCTATGGCTACACCTTC. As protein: CASSAPGGYGYTF.

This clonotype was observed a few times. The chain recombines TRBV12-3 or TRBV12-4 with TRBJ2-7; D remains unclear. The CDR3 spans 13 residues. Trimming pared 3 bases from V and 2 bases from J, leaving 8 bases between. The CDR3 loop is CASSLAWPYEQYF. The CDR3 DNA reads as TGTGCCAGCAGTTTGGCCTGGCCCTACGAGCAGTACTTC.